A selection of T cell receptor beta chains follows, all from one sample in a study of shared clonotypes between healthy human individuals. Libraries were prepared by immunoSEQ multiplex PCR; TCRdb keeps only in-frame clonotypes and omits some of them. The sample consists of around 95,000 clones, around two thirds of them appearing once. The sample comprised memory CD8+ T cells sorted from blood. The receptors here all came from a man aged 30 to 45 in good health. CDR3s include the opening cysteine and the closing phenylalanine or tryptophan. The D gene is left open where the match is weak. Size tells how often a clone was seen (once, few, many) or the class of an expanded clone, and some rows leave it out.

len	v_gene	d_gene	j_gene	abundance	CDR3nt	CDR3aa
15	TRBV7-2	TRBD2	TRBJ2-7	.	TGTGCCAGCAGCTTAGTGGATAGCGGGAAAGACGAGCAGTACTTC	CASSLVDSGKDEQYF
16	TRBV2	TRBD1	TRBJ1-1	few	TGTGCCAGCAGAGCCGGGACAGGGCTGCATAACACTGAAGCTTTCTTT	CASRAGTGLHNTEAFF
18	TRBV6-4	TRBD2	TRBJ2-1	.	TGTGCCAGCAGTGACGAAAGGGCGGGAGGACGCACCTACAATGAGCAGTTCTTC	CASSDERAGGRTYNEQFF
15	TRBV6-6	TRBD1	TRBJ1-3	.	TGTGCCAGCAGTTACGCCCCAGGGGGCGGAAACACCATATATTTT	CASSYAPGGGNTIYF
17	TRBV7-9	.	TRBJ2-7	.	TGTGCCAGCAGCTTAGGCACTCCAACAGGGTACGGAAGCGAGCAGTACTTC	CASSLGTPTGYGSEQYF
12	TRBV25-1	.	TRBJ2-3	.	TGTGCCAGCAGTGACTCCCAGGATACGCAGTATTTT	CASSDSQDTQYF
15	TRBV10-3	TRBD1	TRBJ2-2	.	TGTGCCAGCCTGAACACAGGGGTGGACACCGGGGAGCTGTTTTTT	CASLNTGVDTGELFF
12	TRBV5-1	.	TRBJ2-3	.	TGCGCCAGCAGCTTGGCAGGGGATACGCAGTATTTT	CASSLAGDTQYF
15	TRBV7-9	.	TRBJ2-2	.	TGTGCCAGCAGCTTAGGGGACGGTACGACCGGGGAGCTGTTTTTT	CASSLGDGTTGELFF
15	TRBV18	TRBD2	TRBJ2-1	.	TGTGCCAGCTCACCTTTTAGCGGGAGACACAATGAGCAGTTCTTC	CASSPFSGRHNEQFF
14	TRBV7-6	.	TRBJ2-7	.	TGTGCCAGCAGTTCCGGCGCAACACCGATCGAGCAGTACTTC	CASSSGATPIEQYF
16	TRBV7-9	TRBD1	TRBJ1-3	.	TGTGCCAGCAGCTGGGGGACAGGCGCCTCTGGAAACACCATATATTTT	CASSWGTGASGNTIYF
13	TRBV29-1	TRBD1	TRBJ2-7	.	TGCAGCGCCCGGGACAGAACCTCCTACGAGCAGTACTTC	CSARDRTSYEQYF
15	TRBV2	TRBD1	TRBJ2-7	.	TGTGCCAGCAGCTTGGGACAGGGGGCTATCTACGAGCAGTACTTC	CASSLGQGAIYEQYF
18	TRBV27	TRBD1	TRBJ2-1	.	TGTGCCAGCAGTTTATTTGCCCGGGACAGTCTCTCCTACAATGAGCAGTTCTTC	CASSLFARDSLSYNEQFF
13	TRBV19	.	TRBJ2-1	.	TGTGCCAGTAGTATGGACAGCTACAATGAGCAGTTCTTC	CASSMDSYNEQFF
14	TRBV6-4	.	TRBJ2-1	.	TGTGCCAGCAGTGATACCCGACTACCGGGTGAGCAGTTCTTC	CASSDTRLPGEQFF
14	TRBV30	.	TRBJ1-5	.	TGTGCCTGGAGGTCCGTGGGGCGTAATCAGCCCCAGCATTTT	CAWRSVGRNQPQHF
16	TRBV6-4	.	TRBJ2-1	.	TGTGCCAGCAGTGACTCCTCGGGACAAGACCACAATGAGCAGTTCTTC	CASSDSSGQDHNEQFF
20	TRBV4-1	TRBD2	TRBJ2-1	.	TGCGCCAGCAGCCAAGATTATTGGCCTAGCGGGAGGGCCCCCCACAATGAGCAGTTCTTC	CASSQDYWPSGRAPHNEQFF
15	TRBV27	TRBD1	TRBJ2-7	.	TGTGCCAGCAGCCTACAGGGACAGGGAGACTACGAGCAGTACTTC	CASSLQGQGDYEQYF
19	TRBV7-2	.	TRBJ1-2	.	TGTGCCAGCAGCTGGATCAACAGAGACGGAAACGGAAAGACCTATGGCTACACCTTC	CASSWINRDGNGKTYGYTF
15	TRBV19	.	TRBJ2-1	once	TGTGCCAGTAGTATCTGGGATAGTTTGTCCAATGAGCAGTTCTTC	CASSIWDSLSNEQFF
15	TRBV25-1	.	TRBJ2-7	.	TGTGCCAGCAGTGGATTACAGGGAAAGGGCTACGAGCAGTACTTC	CASSGLQGKGYEQYF
12	TRBV27	.	TRBJ1-1	.	TGTGCCAGCAGTTCCACCAGCACTGAAGCTTTCTTT	CASSSTSTEAFF
12	TRBV29-1	.	TRBJ1-1	once	TGCAGCGTTCTTAGCATGAACACTGAAGCTTTCTTT	CSVLSMNTEAFF
15	TRBV6-5	.	TRBJ2-3	once	TGTGCCAGCAGGACCGGGACGGGTCTCTCAGATACGCAGTATTTT	CASRTGTGLSDTQYF
13	TRBV15	.	TRBJ2-3	.	TGTGCCACCAGCAGAGATCAGTTAGATACGCAGTATTTT	CATSRDQLDTQYF
16	TRBV6-1	TRBD1	TRBJ2-3	few	TGTGCCAGCAGTGAACAGAAGACAGGGAGCACAGATACGCAGTATTTT	CASSEQKTGSTDTQYF
15	TRBV25-1	TRBD2	TRBJ2-1	.	TGTGCCAGCAGTGATGGGGCTAGCGGGTACAATGAGCAGTTCTTC	CASSDGASGYNEQFF
13	TRBV2	.	TRBJ2-7	.	TGTGCCAGCTCAGGAGGGGAACTAGACGAGCAGTACTTC	CASSGGELDEQYF
12	TRBV29-1	.	TRBJ1-1	.	TGCAGCGTCGCGGTTATGAACACTGAAGCTTTCTTT	CSVAVMNTEAFF
14	TRBV7-3	.	TRBJ1-1	.	TGTGCCAGCAGCTTGACAGGAGGCAACACTGAAGCTTTCTTT	CASSLTGGNTEAFF